This TCR beta chain was obtained from a study of blood T cell repertoires in COVID-19 (TCRdb year 2020). Study-level background: Samples covering the acute and convalescent phases of COVID-19 were provided by collaborators in the United States, Italy and Spain. The prospective study material was composed of cDNA or gDNA derived from T cells, B-cell-depleted T cells, or PBMCs. Where available, HLA class I and class II types were obtained from metadata supplied by the sample provider rather than from assay-based typing. The repertoires were released in a freely available public database meant as a resource for research on the immune response to SARS-CoV-2. Sample metadata almost always included a de-identified subject ID, COVID-19 status, age in years and sex. Subjects who had been exposed to COVID-19, were actively infected with it, or had recovered from it provided the deeply sampled blood TCRbeta repertoires that made up the dataset. The samples were drawn from the first 160 participants of the ongoing ImmuneRACE study and from 1,200 or so subjects provided by 6 global collaborators. The study at large found these results: Clinical and demographic metadata were provided uncurated, with the amount varying by source and participant.

A remark on this clone: Its antigen target is currently unknown. Per-base quality was not reported, and no clone a single base away is much larger than it.

TCRbeta CDR3 regions were amplified from genomic DNA using the immunoSEQ Assay, a bias-controlled multiplex PCR. On the authors' methods: The number of nucleated cells in each sample was estimated from the amplification of reference gene primers within the assay. To quantify the absolute abundance of each unique TCRbeta CDR3 rearrangement, sequence reads were collapsed and filtered. Productive Simpson clonality was computed per sample as the square root of Simpson's diversity index over productive rearrangements. TCRdb holds this immuneACCESS table with in-frame rearrangements only. Some clones are missing; in checked studies, unresolved V genes explain under half, and the rest has no known cause. V and J calls and clone size are given by that table; D and trimming were obtained from the DNA. A total of over 100,000 clones appear in this sample, more than 75% of them only once. Together, the top ten hold 2% to 3% of the sample.

Taken from the germline V gene, the CDR1 and CDR2 loops are MNHEY and SVGAGI. The CDR3, cysteine through phenylalanine, is 15 amino acids long. The sequence is cut down to CDR3 DNA, 45 bases in frame from base 1. Compared with germline, V lacks 0 bases and J lacks 2 bases; bases without a gene match: 1. Collaborating institutions collected whole blood in K2EDTA tubes following their own protocols. For TCRbeta analysis, collaborators shipped samples in one of three forms: frozen whole blood, isolated PBMCs, or DNA extracted from either of those sample types. The specimen was peripheral blood. This TCR was recovered from a man between 50 and 59 years old with active COVID-19. Recombination connected TRBV6-5 to TRBJ1-3, with 7 junctional bases fitting TRBD1. DNA sequence: TGTGCCAGCAGTTACTCGACAGGGCCTGGAAACACCATATATTTT. The translation is CASSYSTGPGNTIYF.